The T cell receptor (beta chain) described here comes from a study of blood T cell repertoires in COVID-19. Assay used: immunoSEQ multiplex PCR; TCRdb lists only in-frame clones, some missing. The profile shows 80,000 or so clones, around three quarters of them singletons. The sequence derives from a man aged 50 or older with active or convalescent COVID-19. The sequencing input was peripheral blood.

The CDR3 nucleotides are TGTGCCAGCAGCTTCAAAAGGGACTATGAAAAACTGTTTTTT. Translation: CASSFKRDYEKLFF. This chain uses TRBV3-1 (or the pseudogene TRBV3-2) with TRBJ1-4; possibly TRBD1 for D (5 bases). Germline-derived CDR1 and CDR2 are LGHDT and YNNKEL (reference sequence). Trimming removed 5 bases from V and 6 bases from J, with 13 bases in between. This CDR3 is 14 amino acids long.